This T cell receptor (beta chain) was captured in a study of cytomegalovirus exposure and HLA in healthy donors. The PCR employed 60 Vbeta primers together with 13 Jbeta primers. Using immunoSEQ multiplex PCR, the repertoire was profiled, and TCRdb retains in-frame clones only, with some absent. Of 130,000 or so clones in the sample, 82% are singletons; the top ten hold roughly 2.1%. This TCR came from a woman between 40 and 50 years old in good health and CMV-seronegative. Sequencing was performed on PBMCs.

The CDR3 DNA is TGTGCCAGCAGCTTCGCGGGTTCTTTCTACGAGCAGTACTTC. It specifies CASSFAGSFYEQYF. J is TRBJ2-7 and V is TRBV7-9; TRBD2 is a possible D gene (5 bases). V was cut by 3 bases and J by 3 bases, with 12 bases left in between. From germline, CDR1 is SEHNR and CDR2 FQNEAQ (reference sequence). The CDR3 is 14 amino acids.